This T cell receptor (beta chain) was sequenced for a study of T cell responses to AZD1222 COVID-19 vaccine. Profiled with immunoSEQ multiplex PCR; TCRdb holds only in-frame clones, not every one. This sample has 200,000 or so clones, with 87% found just once. The study, taken as a whole, reports: Sampling that yielded the repertoires occurred only after the peak T cell response.

About this clone itself: As yet, its antigen is unknown.

CDR3 length: 15 amino acids. J lost 0 bases, V lost 6 bases, and 4 bases had no gene match. Germline V gene data show CDR1 as ENHRY and CDR2 as SYGVKD. The sequences come from peripheral blood, collected on day 0 of MenACWY control vaccination. The receptor was isolated from an adult in good health. V and J are TRBV10-3 and TRBJ1-1, with 10 bases fitting TRBD1. For the CDR3, the DNA is TGTGCCATCAGCCCGACAGGGGGCATGAACACTGAAGCTTTCTTT. Its translation is CAISPTGGMNTEAFF.